This T cell receptor (beta chain) was sequenced during a study of shared clonotypes between healthy human individuals. TCRdb's table, derived via immunoSEQ multiplex PCR, lists solely in-frame clones and lacks some. Of some 1,100,000 clones in the sample, about 80% were seen once. Details on this clone: Its antigen is not identified.

Trimming at V came to 7 bases and at J to 5 bases, leaving 9 bases not matched to a gene. The CDR3 is 14 amino acids. CDR1 and CDR2 (germline): MNHEY, SVGAGI. Study conclusions and caveats: Larger richness was generally estimated for naive than memory subsets.

The clonotype was recovered from a man between 18 and 35 years old in good health. Some clones in this sample may be carry-over from other donors' samples. This chain uses TRBV6-5 with TRBJ2-3; 7 nucleotides line up with TRBD2. The specimen was memory CD4+ T cells from PBMCs. Indicated subset: CD45RA-negative fraction. Written as DNA, the CDR3 is TGTGCCAGCACTAGCGGACTTTCTGGAGATACGCAGTATTTT. This gives the protein CASTSGLSGDTQYF.